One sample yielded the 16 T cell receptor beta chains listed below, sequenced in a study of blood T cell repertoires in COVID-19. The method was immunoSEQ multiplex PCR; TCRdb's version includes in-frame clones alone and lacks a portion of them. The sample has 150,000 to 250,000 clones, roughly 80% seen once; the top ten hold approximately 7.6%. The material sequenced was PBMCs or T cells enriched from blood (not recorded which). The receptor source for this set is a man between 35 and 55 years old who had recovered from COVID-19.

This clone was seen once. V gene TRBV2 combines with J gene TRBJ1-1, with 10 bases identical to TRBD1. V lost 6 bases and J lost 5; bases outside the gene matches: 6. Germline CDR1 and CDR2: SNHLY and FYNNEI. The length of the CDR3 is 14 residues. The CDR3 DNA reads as TGTGCCAGCAGGATTGGACAGGGGGAAACTGAAGCTTTCTTT. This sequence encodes CASRIGQGETEAFF.

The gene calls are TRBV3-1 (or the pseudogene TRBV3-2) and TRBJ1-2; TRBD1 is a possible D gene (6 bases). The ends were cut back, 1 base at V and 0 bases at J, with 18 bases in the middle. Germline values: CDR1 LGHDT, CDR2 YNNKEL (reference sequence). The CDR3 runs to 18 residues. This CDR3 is CASSQVERGRRANYGYTF. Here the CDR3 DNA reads TGTGCCAGCAGCCAAGTAGAGCGGGGGCGAAGAGCTAACTATGGCTACACCTTC.

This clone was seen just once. The CDR3 nucleotides are TGTGCCACCAGTGACACGGGACAGAAGGGTTACGAGCAGTACTTC. Translation gives CATSDTGQKGYEQYF. The rearrangement uses TRBV24-1 and TRBJ2-7; 7 positions match TRBD1. Germline V gives CDR1 KGHDR, CDR2 SFDVKD. This CDR3 is built from 15 residues. The junction had 9 bases not matched to a gene; V was cut back by 4 bases and J by 4 bases.

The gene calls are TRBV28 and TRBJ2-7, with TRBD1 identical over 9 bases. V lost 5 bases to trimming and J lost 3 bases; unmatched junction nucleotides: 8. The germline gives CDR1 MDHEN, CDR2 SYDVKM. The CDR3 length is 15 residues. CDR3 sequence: CASSASGTGIYEQYF. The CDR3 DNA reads TGTGCCAGCAGTGCCTCCGGGACAGGGATCTACGAGCAGTACTTC.

The CDR3 nucleotides read TGTGCCAGTAGTTGGGAGTTTGGCTACACCTTC. Translating it yields CASSWEFGYTF. The rearrangement joins TRBV19 to TRBJ1-2, with D unclear. The CDR3 runs to 11 residues. Germline loops: CDR1 LNHDA, CDR2 SQIVND (reference sequence). V shed 5 bases and J shed 7 bases, with 8 bases lying between them.

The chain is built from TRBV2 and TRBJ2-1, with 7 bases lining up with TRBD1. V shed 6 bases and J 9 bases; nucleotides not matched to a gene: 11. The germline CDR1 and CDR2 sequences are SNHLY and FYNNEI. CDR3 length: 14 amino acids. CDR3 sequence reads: CASSPLTGLSEQFF. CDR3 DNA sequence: TGTGCCAGCAGCCCTCTGACAGGGTTAAGTGAGCAGTTCTTC. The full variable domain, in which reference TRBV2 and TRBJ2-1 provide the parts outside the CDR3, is EPEVTQTPSHQVTQMGQEVILRCVPISNHLYFYWYRQILGQKVEFLVSFYNNEISEKSEIFDDQFSVERPDGSNFTLKIRSTKLEDSAMYFCASSPLTGLSEQFFGPGTRLTVL.

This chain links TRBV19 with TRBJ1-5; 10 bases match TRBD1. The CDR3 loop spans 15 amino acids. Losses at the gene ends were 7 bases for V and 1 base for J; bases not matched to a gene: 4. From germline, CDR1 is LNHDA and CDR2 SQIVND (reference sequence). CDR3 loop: CASISTGGSNQPQHF. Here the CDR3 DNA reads TGTGCCAGTATATCGACAGGGGGCAGCAATCAGCCCCAGCATTTT.

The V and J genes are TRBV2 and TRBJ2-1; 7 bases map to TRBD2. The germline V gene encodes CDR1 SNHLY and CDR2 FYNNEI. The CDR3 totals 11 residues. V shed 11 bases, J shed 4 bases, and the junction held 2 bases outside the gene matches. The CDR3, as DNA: TGTGCCGCCGGGGGGTACAATGAGCAGTTCTTC. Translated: CAAGGYNEQFF.

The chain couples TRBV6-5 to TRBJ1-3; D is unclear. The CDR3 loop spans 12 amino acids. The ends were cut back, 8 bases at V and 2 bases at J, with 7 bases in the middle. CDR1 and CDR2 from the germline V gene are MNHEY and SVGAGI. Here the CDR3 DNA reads TGTGCCAGCCTCTCCCCTGGAAACACCATATATTTT. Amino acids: CASLSPGNTIYF.

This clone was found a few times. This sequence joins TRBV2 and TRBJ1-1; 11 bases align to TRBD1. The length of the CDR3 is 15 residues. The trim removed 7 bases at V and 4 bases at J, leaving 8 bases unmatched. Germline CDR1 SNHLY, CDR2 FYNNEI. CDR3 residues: CASTMDRGLGTEAFF. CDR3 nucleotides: TGTGCCAGCACAATGGACAGGGGGCTTGGCACTGAAGCTTTCTTT.

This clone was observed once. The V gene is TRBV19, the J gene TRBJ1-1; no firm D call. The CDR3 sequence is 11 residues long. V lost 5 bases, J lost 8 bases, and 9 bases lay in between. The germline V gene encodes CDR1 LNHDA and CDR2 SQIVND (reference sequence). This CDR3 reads CASSRGLEAFF. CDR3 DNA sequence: TGTGCCAGTAGTCGCGGCCTGGAAGCTTTCTTT.

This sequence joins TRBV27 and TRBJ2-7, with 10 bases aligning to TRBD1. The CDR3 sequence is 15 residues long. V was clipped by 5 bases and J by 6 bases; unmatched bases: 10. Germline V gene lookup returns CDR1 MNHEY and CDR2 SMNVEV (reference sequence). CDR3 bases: TGTGCCAGCAGTACCGCGGGACAGGGGTTACTCGAGCAGTACTTC. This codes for CASSTAGQGLLEQYF.

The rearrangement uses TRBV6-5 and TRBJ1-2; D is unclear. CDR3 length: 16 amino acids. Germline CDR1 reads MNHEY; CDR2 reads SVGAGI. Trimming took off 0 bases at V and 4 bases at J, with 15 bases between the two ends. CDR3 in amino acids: CASSYSVPGQTYGYTF. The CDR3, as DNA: TGTGCCAGCAGTTACTCAGTCCCGGGTCAGACCTATGGCTACACCTTC.

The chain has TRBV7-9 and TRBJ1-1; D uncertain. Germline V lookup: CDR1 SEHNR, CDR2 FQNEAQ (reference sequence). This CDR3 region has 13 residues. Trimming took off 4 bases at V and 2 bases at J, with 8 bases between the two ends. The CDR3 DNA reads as TGTGCCAGCAGCTGGCCAGGCAACACTGAAGCTTTCTTT. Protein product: CASSWPGNTEAFF. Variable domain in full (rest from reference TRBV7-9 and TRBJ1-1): DTGVSQNPRHKITKRGQNVTFRCDPISEHNRLYWYRQTLGQGPEFLTYFQNEAQLEKSRLLSDRFSAERPKGSFSTLEIQRTEQGDSAMYLCASSWPGNTEAFFGQGTRLTVV.

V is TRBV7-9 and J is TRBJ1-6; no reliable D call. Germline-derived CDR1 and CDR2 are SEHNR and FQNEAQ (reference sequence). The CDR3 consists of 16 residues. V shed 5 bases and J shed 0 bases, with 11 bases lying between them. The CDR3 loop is CASSPQIGSYNSPLHF. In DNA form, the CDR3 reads TGTGCCAGCAGCCCCCAGATTGGCTCCTATAATTCACCCCTCCACTTT.

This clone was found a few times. The CDR3 region is CASSLLAGINEKLFF. The CDR3 nucleotides are TGTGCCAGCAGTTTATTGGCGGGGATTAATGAAAAACTGTTTTTT. This chain connects TRBV28 to TRBJ1-4; D gene ambiguous. Germline V gene sequence: CDR1 MDHEN, CDR2 SYDVKM. V shed 1 base and J shed 4 bases, with 10 bases lying between them. The CDR3 is 15 amino acids.